This record looks at one T cell receptor (beta chain) sequence and its context. The sample is drawn from a study of T cell responses to AZD1222 COVID-19 vaccine. Method: immunoSEQ multiplex PCR; TCRdb's copy keeps in-frame clones and lacks some. The sample gives fewer than 130,000 clones, 92% of which show up once; about 1.2% is in the top ten. V lost 5 bases and J lost 1; bases outside the gene matches: 16. CDR3 size: 18 residues. The germline V gene has CDR1 SGHTA and CDR2 FQGTGA. This sample comprised peripheral blood, obtained on day 0 of AZD1222 vaccination. This chain joins TRBV7-3 and TRBJ1-1, with 7 bases lining up with TRBD1. The sequence was collected from an adult in good health. The CDR3 bases are TGTGCCAGCAGCAGATACTCCGGGACAGTTCAGAGGAACACTGAAGCTTTCTTT. Translation gives CASSRYSGTVQRNTEAFF.